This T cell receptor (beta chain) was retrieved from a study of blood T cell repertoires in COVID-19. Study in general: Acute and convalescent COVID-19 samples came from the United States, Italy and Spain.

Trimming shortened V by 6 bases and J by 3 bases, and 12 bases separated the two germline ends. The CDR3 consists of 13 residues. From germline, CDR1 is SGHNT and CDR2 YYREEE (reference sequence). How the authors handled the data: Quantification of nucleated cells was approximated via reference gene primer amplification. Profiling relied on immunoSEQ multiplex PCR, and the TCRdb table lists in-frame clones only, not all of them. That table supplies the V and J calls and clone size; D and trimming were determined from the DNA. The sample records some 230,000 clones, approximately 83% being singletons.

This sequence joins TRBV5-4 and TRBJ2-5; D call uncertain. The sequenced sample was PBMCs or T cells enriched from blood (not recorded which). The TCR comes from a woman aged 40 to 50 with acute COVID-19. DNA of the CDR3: TGTGCCAGCAAACTCATCGCGGAAGAGACCCAGTACTTC. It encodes CASKLIAEETQYF.